Presented here are 9 T cell receptor beta chains from one specimen sequenced in a study of tumor and adjacent non-tumor tissue in lung cancer. This sample's RNA came from whole unsorted tissue. Distant lung tissue was collected more than 3 cm away from the tumor edge. TCRbeta libraries were built with three rounds of nested PCR, modified from ARM-PCR. MiXCR, applied by TCRdb to the multiplex PCR reads, yields one record per CDR3 protein. The top ten hold 45% of the sample, which has approximately 44,000 distinct CDR3 sequences, over 55% seen once. Sequenced material: distant non-tumor lung tissue. These receptors were collected from a man over 45 with non-small cell lung cancer.

In this sample, this clonotype turned up many times. The chain joins TRBV28 to TRBJ1-3; TRBD1 might be the D (5 bases). The germline V gene has CDR1 MDHEN and CDR2 SYDVKM. This CDR3 has 14 amino acids. Trimming pared 6 bases from V and 6 bases from J, leaving 15 bases between. The CDR3 nucleotides are TGTGCCAGCAGCCTCGAGGGGTTCGCAAACACCATATATTTT. Protein sequence: CASSLEGFANTIYF.

This clonotype was seen once. The chain recombines TRBV6-1 with TRBJ1-2; maybe TRBD1 (6 bases). Germline CDR1 is MNHNS and CDR2 is SASEGT. The length of the CDR3 is 16 residues. Deletions cut 9 bases from V and 7 bases from J, with 27 bases between. CDR3 in DNA: TGTGCCAGTAGTAAAAACCTCCTGACAGGCGGGAGTGGCTACACCTTC. This gives the protein CASSKNLLTGGSGYTF.

Note on this clonotype: A read error may be the cause here, since a much bigger clone is one base away. V usage is TRBV6-6 and J usage is TRBJ1-1, with 8 bases fitting TRBD1. Germline values: CDR1 MNHNY, CDR2 SVGAGI (reference sequence). The CDR3 totals 18 residues. The CDR3 DNA reads TGTGCCAGCAGTTACCACCCCCGGACAGGGCGCATGAACACTGAAGCTTCCTTT. Translated: CASSYHPRTGRMNTEASF.

The chain carries TRBV6-2 or TRBV6-3 and TRBJ2-7; no definite D call. Trimming stripped 7 bases from V and 0 bases from J, with 10 bases between. CDR3 length: 13 residues. The germline CDR1 and CDR2 sequences are MNHEY and SVGEGT. CDR3 amino acids: CASNVHNSYEQYF. CDR3 DNA sequence: TGTGCCAGCAACGTCCACAACTCCTACGAGCAGTACTTC.

This clonotype has only a few counts. The gene calls are TRBV13 and TRBJ2-1, with TRBD2 as a possible D gene (5 bases). CDR3 length equals 15 residues. The germline V gene encodes CDR1 PRHDT and CDR2 FYEKMQ (reference sequence). With 0 bases removed from V and 1 base from J, the gap between germline ends came to 7 bases. DNA of the CDR3: TGTGCCAGCAGCTTAGGTGAGGGATCCTACAATGAGCAGTTCTTC. Encoded protein: CASSLGEGSYNEQFF.

The chain links TRBV11-1 to TRBJ2-2; D may be TRBD1 (5 bases). Germline V gene lookup returns CDR1 SGHAT and CDR2 FQDESV (reference sequence). The CDR3 totals 13 residues. This CDR3 is CGSYQGRPGELFF. As DNA, the CDR3 is TGTGGCAGTTATCAGGGTCGGCCCGGGGAGCTGTTTTTT.

With regard to this clonotype: This clone may be a read error of a much larger clone one base away. The gene calls are TRBV20-1 and TRBJ2-4, with D maybe TRBD2 (5 bases). V shed 6 bases and J shed 6 bases, with 12 bases lying between them. Germline lookup yields CDR1 DFQATT and CDR2 SNEGSKA (reference sequence). This CDR3 contains 12 residues. The DNA of the CDR3 is TGCAGTGCCGCCCAAGAGGGAAACATTCAGTACTTC. It translates to CSAAQEGNIQYF.

A word on this clonotype: A read error may account for a junction end that differs from germline. This chain links TRBV24-1 with TRBJ2-1; 9 positions match TRBD1. The CDR3 covers 15 residues. Germline V gene lookup returns CDR1 KGHDR and CDR2 SFDVKD. CDR3 residues: CVTSDWGQGYNEQFF. The CDR3 nucleotides are TGTGTCACCAGTGATTGGGGACAGGGTTACAATGAGCAGTTCTTC.

This clonotype was seen a few times. With a much larger clone just one base away, this may be a read error. The V gene is TRBV12-3 or TRBV12-4, the J gene TRBJ2-5; no reliable D call. This CDR3 spans 13 amino acids. DNA for the CDR3: TGTGTCAGCAGTTTCGGCAGACAAGAGACCCAGTACTTC. It codes for CVSSFGRQETQYF.